Given below is one T cell receptor beta chain in context. The sequencing template was cDNA reverse transcribed from extracted RNA. Produced via immunoSEQ multiplex PCR; TCRdb's table is partial and in-frame only. The sample lists 150,000 to 250,000 clones; roughly 64% were seen once. The CDR3 extends over 12 amino acids. V lost 1 base and J 5 bases, leaving 9 bases between the germline ends. Germline lookup yields CDR1 GTSNPN and CDR2 SVGIG (reference sequence). This entry is derived from a study of CD8+ T cells in alopecia areata. Treatment here: oral pan-JAK inhibitor, 5-10 mg twice daily. The sequencing here drew on CD4+ T cells sorted from blood, taken at week 24, from a patient treated with tofacitinib. J is TRBJ2-7 and V is TRBV30; D remains ambiguous. The receptor was derived from a human donor with alopecia areata. The DNA of the CDR3 is TGTGCCTGGAGTGCTTTAATCGACGAGCAGTACTTC. Encoded protein: CAWSALIDEQYF.